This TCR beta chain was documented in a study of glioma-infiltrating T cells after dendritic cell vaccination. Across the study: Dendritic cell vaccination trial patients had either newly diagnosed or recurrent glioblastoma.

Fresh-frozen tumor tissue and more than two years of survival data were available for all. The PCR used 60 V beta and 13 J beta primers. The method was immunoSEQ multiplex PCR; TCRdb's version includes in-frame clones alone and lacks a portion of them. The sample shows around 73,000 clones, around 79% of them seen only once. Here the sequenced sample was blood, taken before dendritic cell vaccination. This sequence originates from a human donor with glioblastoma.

The CDR3 here is CASSQALGQGYTTNEKLFF. CDR3 nucleotide sequence: TGCGCCAGCAGCCAAGCTCTTGGACAGGGCTATACAACTAATGAAAAACTGTTTTTT. The chain employs TRBV4-1 and TRBJ1-4, with 8 bases lining up with TRBD1. J was trimmed by 0 bases and V by 1 base; bases with no gene match: 10. The CDR3 runs to 19 residues. Germline V gene sequence: CDR1 MGHRA, CDR2 YSYEKL.